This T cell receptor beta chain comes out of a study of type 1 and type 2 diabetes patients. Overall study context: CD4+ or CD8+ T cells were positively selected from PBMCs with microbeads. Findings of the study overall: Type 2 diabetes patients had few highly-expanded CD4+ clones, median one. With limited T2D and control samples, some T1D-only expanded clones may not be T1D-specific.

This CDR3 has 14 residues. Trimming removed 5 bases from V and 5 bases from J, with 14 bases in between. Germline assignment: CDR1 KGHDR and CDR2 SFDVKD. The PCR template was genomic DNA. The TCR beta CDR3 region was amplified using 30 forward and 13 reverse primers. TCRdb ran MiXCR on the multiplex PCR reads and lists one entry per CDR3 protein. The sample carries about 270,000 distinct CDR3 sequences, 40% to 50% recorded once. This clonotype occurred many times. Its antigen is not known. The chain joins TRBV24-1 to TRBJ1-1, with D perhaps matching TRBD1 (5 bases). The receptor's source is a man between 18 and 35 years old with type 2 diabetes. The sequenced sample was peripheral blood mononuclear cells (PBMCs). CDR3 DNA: TGTGCCACCAGTGCCGCTTGGGGGGAGACTGAAGCTTTCTTT. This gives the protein CATSAAWGETEAFF.